This is a list of T cell receptor beta chains from one sample in a study of blood T cells in healthy people across ages. TCRdb itself ran the 5' RACE reads through MiXCR, one entry per CDR3 protein. The table records fewer than 800,000 distinct CDR3 sequences, around a quarter of them present only once. This sample also belongs to another study, concerning T cells of mothers and their children.

Sample: blood. Every receptor here comes from a boy younger than 18 in good health. CDR3s include the opening cysteine and the closing phenylalanine or tryptophan. The order of the fields is D gene, clone size, V gene, J gene, CDR3 DNA, CDR3 protein. A D gene is named only where the DNA matches it firmly. Only part of the rows carry a size: once, few, many, or a class if the clone is expanded.

-	-	TRBV7-2	TRBJ1-2	TGTGCCAGCAGAACGGGTCTATCCGATGGCTACACCTTC	CASRTGLSDGYTF
-	-	TRBV3-1	TRBJ2-7	TGTGCCAGCAGACAGAGGGACCAGTTGGTCTACGAGCAGTACTTC	CASRQRDQLVYEQYF
-	few	TRBV20-1	TRBJ1-1	TGCAGTGCTTTGGTCCCGGGGCAGGGTATCATGAACACTGAAGCTTTCTTT	CSALVPGQGIMNTEAFF
-	few	TRBV7-9	TRBJ1-1	TGTGCCAGCAGCTTAGGTCGCAGGGATGGTTTCTTT	CASSLGRRDGFF
TRBD1	few	TRBV6-1	TRBJ2-3	TGTGCCAGCAGTAAGGACAGGGGGGTTACGTTAGATACGCAGTATTTT	CASSKDRGVTLDTQYF
-	few	TRBV11-3	TRBJ2-1	TGTGCCAGCAACCTTTTAGCCGGACGTGAGCAGTTCTTC	CASNLLAGREQFF
TRBD1	-	TRBV29-1	TRBJ2-7	TGCAGCGTTGCCGGTTTTGGACAGGGTGGTACGGATGAGCAGTACTTC	CSVAGFGQGGTDEQYF
-	-	TRBV11-2	TRBJ1-1	TGTGCCAGCAGCAAGACGAGAGGGCTGAACACTGAAGCTTTCTTT	CASSKTRGLNTEAFF
TRBD1	-	TRBV9	TRBJ2-2	TGTGCCAGCAGCGAGAGGACAGGGACGCTGTTTTTT	CASSERTGTLFF
-	few	TRBV11-1	TRBJ1-2	TGTGCCAGCAGCCCAGGACCCCGTAACTATGGCTACACCTTC	CASSPGPRNYGYTF
TRBD2	-	TRBV29-1	TRBJ2-7	TGCAGCGTTGATGGAGCGGGAGGTGCCTACGAGCAGTACTTC	CSVDGAGGAYEQYF
-	-	TRBV20-1	TRBJ2-2	TGCAGTGCCCCGACGGCAGGGACCGGGGAGCTGTTTTTT	CSAPTAGTGELFF
-	-	TRBV7-2	TRBJ2-4	TGTGCCAGCAGCCCAAGGGGGTCAGGACTAGGCCAAAACATTCAGTACTTC	CASSPRGSGLGQNIQYF
-	-	TRBV3-1	TRBJ2-2	TGTGCCAGCAGCCAAGAAGATCGGGTTGGCGGGGAGCTGTTTTTT	CASSQEDRVGGELFF
-	-	TRBV18	TRBJ2-7	TGTGCCAGCTCACCAGCCGAAGGGACGCACGAGCAGTACTTC	CASSPAEGTHEQYF
-	-	TRBV15	TRBJ2-2	TGTGCCACCAGCGAGGGAATCTTCACCGGGGAGCTGTTTTTT	CATSEGIFTGELFF
-	few	TRBV20-1	TRBJ2-5	TGCAGTGCTAGATCACAGGAAGAGACCCAGTACTTC	CSARSQEETQYF
-	-	TRBV3-1	TRBJ2-7	TGTGCCAGCAGCCCTAAAAGCACAGTCCACGAGCAGTACTTC	CASSPKSTVHEQYF
-	few	TRBV12-3/TRBV12-4	TRBJ2-7	TGTGCCAGCATCCACCGGGACGTTCCCTACGAGCAGTACTTC	CASIHRDVPYEQYF
TRBD2	-	TRBV6-5	TRBJ2-5	TGTGCCAGCAGTTACTCACCTAGCGGACCCCAAGAGACCCAGTACTTC	CASSYSPSGPQETQYF
TRBD2	few	TRBV28	TRBJ2-7	TGTGCCAGCAGTTTACAGACTAGCGGGCCCCTCTACGAGCAGTACTTC	CASSLQTSGPLYEQYF
-	many	TRBV28	TRBJ1-4	TGTGCCAGCAGGACAGCAACTAATGAAAAACTGTTTTTT	CASRTATNEKLFF
TRBD2	few	TRBV3-1	TRBJ2-1	TGTGCCAGCAGCCAAGATCTCGGCGGGGGGCGTGAGCAGTTCTTC	CASSQDLGGGREQFF
-	-	TRBV7-9	TRBJ1-4	TGTGCCAGCAGCGTTGGGGCCGTCAATAATGAAAAACTGTTTTTT	CASSVGAVNNEKLFF
TRBD1	few	TRBV7-3	TRBJ1-2	TGTGCCAGCACCTTTGGACAGGGCTATGGCTACACCTTC	CASTFGQGYGYTF
-	once	TRBV28	TRBJ2-7	TGTGCCAGCAGTTTATGGCAGAGCTACGAGCAGTACTTC	CASSLWQSYEQYF
-	-	TRBV28	TRBJ2-1	TGTGCCAGCAGTTTATTCCAGGTTAAAGGGGACCACCAGTTCTTC	CASSLFQVKGDHQFF
TRBD1	-	TRBV11-3	TRBJ2-7	TGTGCCACCGCGACAGGGAACGAGCAGTACTTC	CATATGNEQYF
-	-	TRBV25-1	TRBJ2-4	TGTGCCAGCAGTGGGCTAAAAAACATTCAGTACTTC	CASSGLKNIQYF
-	-	TRBV7-9	TRBJ1-3	TGTGCCAGCAGCTTTCGCGGCAGCTCTGGAAACACCATATATTTT	CASSFRGSSGNTIYF
-	few	TRBV9	TRBJ2-5	TGTGCCAGCAGCGTAGCTGGGGCCCAAGAGACCCAGTACTTC	CASSVAGAQETQYF
TRBD1	few	TRBV5-1	TRBJ2-1	TGCGCCAGCAGCTGGGACAGGCGCAATGAGCAGTTCTTC	CASSWDRRNEQFF
TRBD2	few	TRBV20-1	TRBJ2-5	TGCAGTGCTAGCACTAGCGGGAAAGAGACCCAGTACTTC	CSASTSGKETQYF
-	few	TRBV7-3	TRBJ2-3	TGTGCCAGCAGCGCGTCCTTCACGGATACGCAGTATTTT	CASSASFTDTQYF
-	few	TRBV6-5	TRBJ2-5	TGTGCCAGCAGTCCTCGACTAGAGGCGGAGACCCAGTACTTC	CASSPRLEAETQYF
-	few	TRBV27	TRBJ1-5	TGTGCCAGCAGTTTGGTGTCTAGTAATCAGCCCCAGCATTTT	CASSLVSSNQPQHF
-	few	TRBV2	TRBJ2-2	TGTGCCAGCCGGGGTGGCGGGGAGCTGTTTTTT	CASRGGGELFF
-	few	TRBV20-1	TRBJ2-3	TGCAGTGCCCTACAAGATACGCAGTATTTT	CSALQDTQYF
TRBD1	few	TRBV3-1	TRBJ2-7	TGTGCCAGCAGCTACCGGGACAGGGAAGGTAGGCAGTACTTC	CASSYRDREGRQYF
-	-	TRBV19	TRBJ1-2	TGTGCCAGTAGTATCGGGATTTTCTATGGCTACACCTTC	CASSIGIFYGYTF